This T cell receptor (beta chain) emerged from a study of early stage breast cancer tumors. General study results and limits: Functional markers like CD4, CD8 and FOXP3 were missed in bulk sequencing.

Profiling relied on immunoSEQ multiplex PCR, and the TCRdb table lists in-frame clones only, not all of them. The repertoire holds more than 20,000 clones, with about 75% as singletons. Trimming left V 3 bases short and J 5 bases short, with 8 bases between. Germline assignment: CDR1 MNHEY and CDR2 SMNVEV (reference sequence). This CDR3 comprises 13 residues. Of note for this clone: Antigen unknown.

The TCR originated in a person aged 60 to 70 with breast cancer. V is TRBV27 and J is TRBJ1-5, with TRBD1 as a possible D gene (5 bases). The sample taken for sequencing was blood. The CDR3 nucleotides read TGTGCCAGCAGTTTGGGGCATTATCAGCCCCAGCATTTT. Protein product: CASSLGHYQPQHF.